Below, 17 T cell receptor beta chains from the same sample are listed, as sequenced in a study of blood T cell repertoires in COVID-19. TCRdb's copy holds only in-frame clones and misses some; the assay was immunoSEQ multiplex PCR. The sample consists of tens of thousands of clones, about 85% of them appearing once. The sample comprised peripheral blood. The receptors shown here come from a woman aged 70-85 years in a cohort sampled during active COVID-19.

The J gene is TRBJ2-5, the V gene TRBV6-1; D is possibly TRBD1 (5 bases). CDR1 is MNHNS and CDR2 is SASEGT in the germline V gene. The CDR3 is 13 residues long. The V and J ends lost 3 bases and 5 bases respectively, with 10 bases between them. As DNA, the CDR3 is TGTGCCAGCAGTGACAGGGCGGTGGAGACCCAGTACTTC. This gives the protein CASSDRAVETQYF.

The CDR3 DNA is TGCGCCAGCAGCTTGGAACCCGGGACAGACTACGAGCAGTACTTC. It codes for CASSLEPGTDYEQYF. The chain combines TRBV5-1 with TRBJ2-7; TRBD1 agrees at 7 bases. CDR3 size: 15 residues. Trimming cost V 0 bases and J 3 bases; bases outside gene matches: 6. Germline V gene data show CDR1 as SGHRS and CDR2 as YFSETQ.

The rearrangement links TRBV6-6 to TRBJ1-1; D gene uncertain. The germline V gene has CDR1 MNHNY and CDR2 SVGAGI (reference sequence). V shed 4 bases and J shed 3 bases, with 12 bases lying between them. CDR3 length: 14 amino acids. CDR3 in amino acids: CASSFEGSDTEAFF. The CDR3 nucleotides are TGTGCCAGCAGTTTTGAGGGCTCGGACACTGAAGCTTTCTTT.

This sequence joins TRBV20-1 and TRBJ2-7; possibly TRBD1 for D (5 bases). This CDR3 has 12 amino acids. Germline V lookup: CDR1 DFQATT, CDR2 SNEGSKA (reference sequence). The V gene lost 3 bases and the J gene lost 4 bases, with 10 bases spanning the gap. The CDR3 protein is CSASQGKYEQYF. The DNA of the CDR3 is TGCAGTGCTAGTCAGGGAAAGTACGAGCAGTACTTC.

The rearrangement links TRBV19 to TRBJ2-1; D gene ambiguous. This CDR3 has 13 amino acids. V gave up 5 bases and J gave up 8 bases, with 13 bases separating them. In germline, CDR1 is LNHDA, CDR2 SQIVND (reference sequence). CDR3 DNA: TGTGCCAGTAGTTTTTTGGCCGTCGATGAGCAGTTCTTC. This translates into CASSFLAVDEQFF. Looking up the rest from reference TRBV19 and TRBJ2-1 gives the full variable domain: DGGITQSPKYLFRKEGQNVTLSCEQNLNHDAMYWYRQDPGQGLRLIYYSQIVNDFQKGDIAEGYSVSREKKESFPLTVTSAQKNPTAFYLCASSFLAVDEQFFGPGTRLTVL.

The rearrangement links TRBV4-1 to TRBJ1-4; the D gene is possibly TRBD1 (5 bases). V lost 3 bases and J lost 6, with 11 bases in between. CDR3 length: 14 amino acids. Germline V gene sequence: CDR1 MGHRA, CDR2 YSYEKL. The CDR3 region has the DNA TGCGCCAGCAGCCATCGACAGCTTGATGAAAAACTGTTTTTT. It translates to CASSHRQLDEKLFF.

This clone came up once. CDR3 in amino acids: CASSPAGGSGTGELFF. CDR3 coding DNA: TGTGCCAGCAGCCCGGCGGGAGGAAGTGGCACCGGGGAGCTGTTTTTT. V and J are TRBV9 and TRBJ2-2; 8 nucleotides line up with TRBD2. The germline V gene has CDR1 SGDLS and CDR2 YYNGEE. With 4 bases clipped from V and 4 bases from J, the junction kept 9 bases outside the gene matches. The CDR3 runs to 16 residues.

The V and J genes are TRBV5-1 and TRBJ1-1, with D unresolved. Germline V gives CDR1 SGHRS, CDR2 YFSETQ. This CDR3 has 11 amino acids. V lost 4 bases, J lost 5 bases, and 6 bases lay in between. The CDR3 DNA reads TGCGCCAGCAGCCTAGAAACTGAAGCTTTCTTT. Translating gives CASSLETEAFF.

This sequence joins TRBV27 and TRBJ1-1; maybe TRBD1 (5 bases). Trimming took 10 bases from V and 3 from J, leaving 33 bases between them. Germline V gene data show CDR1 as MNHEY and CDR2 as SMNVEV (reference sequence). The CDR3 consists of 19 residues. The CDR3 DNA is TGTGCCACCAAAATGGTCTATGGTGACAGCCTGGCCAGGGACACTGAAGCTTTCTTT. Its protein product is CATKMVYGDSLARDTEAFF.

V is TRBV2 and J is TRBJ1-2; D possibly corresponds to TRBD1 (5 bases). CDR1 and CDR2 from the germline V gene are SNHLY and FYNNEI. V was cut by 3 bases and J by 3 bases, with 11 bases left in between. The CDR3 consists of 14 residues. The CDR3 reads CASSEAGRDYGYTF. The CDR3 DNA reads TGTGCCAGCAGTGAGGCAGGGAGGGACTATGGCTACACCTTC.

The chain has TRBV3-1 (or the pseudogene TRBV3-2) and TRBJ1-5; D is perhaps TRBD1 (5 bases). This CDR3 contains 14 residues. Trimming pared 1 base from V and 3 bases from J, leaving 7 bases between. Germline V gene sequence: CDR1 LGHDT, CDR2 YNNKEL (reference sequence). CDR3 DNA: TGTGCCAGCAGCCAAGGGGGGGACAATCAGCCCCAGCATTTT. This encodes CASSQGGDNQPQHF.

This chain uses TRBV29-1 with TRBJ2-7; 8 bases are shared with TRBD2. The CDR3 has 13 amino acids. With V trimmed by 4 bases and J by 6 bases, 8 bases remained unmatched. The V gene's germline CDR1 is SQVTM and CDR2 ANQGSEA. The CDR3 DNA is TGCAGCGTTGGGACGGGGGGGCCTAGCGAGCAGTACTTC. Amino acid sequence: CSVGTGGPSEQYF.

The chain carries TRBV6-5 and TRBJ2-3, with TRBD2 identical over 7 bases. Per the germline V gene, CDR1 is MNHEY and CDR2 is SVGAGI. This CDR3 spans 15 amino acids. J lost 0 bases, V lost 8 bases, and 8 bases had no gene match. Here the CDR3 DNA reads TGTGCCAGCGGGGAGGGACTCCTCAGCACAGATACGCAGTATTTT. This translates into CASGEGLLSTDTQYF.

V usage is TRBV7-9 and J usage is TRBJ2-1, with TRBD2 matching over 7 bases. Germline trimming cut 4 bases from V and 9 bases from J; bases unmatched to any gene: 9. CDR3 length: 14 amino acids. From germline, CDR1 is SEHNR and CDR2 FQNEAQ (reference sequence). The chain's CDR3 is CASSSGGEGIEQFF. The DNA for the CDR3 is TGTGCCAGCAGCTCCGGTGGGGAGGGGATTGAGCAGTTCTTC.

The chain uses TRBV28 and TRBJ1-6; D unresolved. Trimming took off 2 bases at V and 17 bases at J, with 10 bases between the two ends. Germline-derived CDR1 and CDR2 are MDHEN and SYDVKM. This CDR3 comprises 11 residues. CDR3 residues: CASSLEGEVHF. The CDR3 nucleotides are TGTGCCAGCAGTTTAGAGGGTGAGGTCCACTTT.

The CDR3 nucleotides read TGCAGTGCTAGTAAGGGGACTAGCGGGGGTGAGCAGTTCTTC. Translating it yields CSASKGTSGGEQFF. The J gene is TRBJ2-1, the V gene TRBV20-1, with 14 bases lining up with TRBD2. Germline loops: CDR1 DFQATT, CDR2 SNEGSKA (reference sequence). Trimming cost V 3 bases and J 9 bases; bases outside gene matches: 4. The CDR3 contains 14 residues.

The V call is TRBV5-4, the J call TRBJ2-1; possibly TRBD2 for D (7 bases). V lost 3 bases, J lost 5 bases, and 18 bases lay in between. Germline V lookup: CDR1 SGHNT, CDR2 YYREEE (reference sequence). CDR3 length: 16 amino acids. This CDR3 is CASSWSRGAGNNEQFF. The CDR3 bases are TGTGCCAGCAGCTGGTCTCGGGGGGCAGGGAACAATGAGCAGTTCTTC.